The 32 T cell receptor beta chains below come from one sample, sequenced in a study of T cells after yellow fever vaccination. TCRdb called the 5' RACE reads again in MiXCR, with one record for every CDR3 protein. The repertoire has approximately 550,000 distinct CDR3 sequences, about 19% of them found once; the top ten carry roughly an eighth. The sequences come from PBMCs, collected 15 days after the yellow fever booster vaccination. The receptors were sampled from a man younger than 40 who received the YFV17D yellow fever vaccine.

This clonotype was observed a handful of times. The J gene is TRBJ2-7, the V gene TRBV20-1; a weak D match, TRBD2 (6 bases). V lost 3 bases to trimming and J lost 5 bases, with 8 bases between them. The V gene's germline CDR1 is DFQATT and CDR2 SNEGSKA (reference sequence). The CDR3 covers 11 residues. This CDR3 reads CSASRGDEQYF. The CDR3 DNA sequence: TGCAGTGCTAGTCGCGGGGACGAGCAGTACTTC.

The chain carries TRBV18 and TRBJ2-1; D unclear. CDR3 length equals 15 residues. Germline V CDR1 and CDR2: KGHSH, LQKENI. V was shortened by 1 base and J by 1 base, with 8 bases between the two germline ends. CDR3 in amino acids: CASSPRLDSYNEQFF. CDR3 nucleotide sequence: TGTGCCAGCTCACCACGACTGGATTCCTACAATGAGCAGTTCTTC.

The chain is built from TRBV4-3 and TRBJ2-1; TRBD2 is a possible D gene (5 bases). V gave up 4 bases and J gave up 8 bases, with 15 bases separating them. Germline V lookup: CDR1 LGHNA, CDR2 YSLEER. The length of the CDR3 is 14 residues. The CDR3 here is CASSPPGKLHEQFF. The CDR3, as DNA: TGCGCCAGCAGCCCCCCCGGGAAACTCCATGAGCAGTTCTTC.

This clonotype was counted a few times. The chain uses TRBV29-1 and TRBJ2-5; D is possibly TRBD2 (5 bases). The V end lost 0 bases, the J end lost 4 bases, and 15 bases lay between the germline ends. Germline V gene lookup returns CDR1 SQVTM and CDR2 ANQGSEA. CDR3 length: 15 residues. The CDR3 nucleotides read TGCAGCGTTGAAGATCCGCAGTCGGGATCAGAGACCCAGTACTTC. It translates to CSVEDPQSGSETQYF.

The gene calls are TRBV7-9 and TRBJ2-6; D not certain. Germline V lookup: CDR1 SEHNR, CDR2 FQNEAQ (reference sequence). Trimming pared 5 bases from V and 0 bases from J, leaving 14 bases between. The CDR3 is made up of 17 amino acids. Here the CDR3 reads CASSHWGENSGANVLTF. The CDR3 bases are TGTGCCAGCAGCCATTGGGGTGAGAACTCTGGGGCCAACGTCCTGACTTTC.

The chain combines TRBV19 with TRBJ2-1, with TRBD1 matching 7 bases. After removal of 9 bases from V and 8 bases from J, the junction contained 10 bases not matched to a gene. This CDR3 has 13 residues. Germline CDR1 and CDR2: LNHDA and SQIVND (reference sequence). The CDR3 DNA reads as TGTGCCAGCAGGGACAGCCAGAGGTATGAGCAGTTCTTC. Encoded protein: CASRDSQRYEQFF.

The chain couples TRBV7-2 to TRBJ2-3, with 7 positions matching TRBD1. This CDR3 comprises 15 residues. Losses at the gene ends were 4 bases for V and 6 bases for J; bases not matched to a gene: 10. CDR1 and CDR2 (germline): SGHTA, FQGNSA. CDR3 nucleotide sequence: TGTGCCAGCAGCTCCGCTCGACAGGGCCACGATACGCAGTATTTT. It specifies CASSSARQGHDTQYF.

The chain employs TRBV2 and TRBJ1-2; TRBD1 agrees at 7 bases. Germline CDR1 is SNHLY and CDR2 is FYNNEI. This CDR3 has 14 residues. Losses at the gene ends were 4 bases for V and 7 bases for J; bases not matched to a gene: 9. CDR3 nucleotide sequence: TGTGCCAGCAGTGGGACAGGAAGAAGGGCTGGCTACACCTTC. The encoded protein is CASSGTGRRAGYTF.

This clonotype was found a few times. J is TRBJ2-7 and V is TRBV6-1; D is possibly TRBD1 (5 bases). The CDR3 is made up of 13 amino acids. The germline CDR1 and CDR2 sequences are MNHNS and SASEGT. V lost 7 bases and J lost 4, with 14 bases in between. CDR3 coding DNA: TGTGCCAGCACCGACCGACAGAAGTACGAGCAGTACTTC. This codes for CASTDRQKYEQYF.

The chain links TRBV20-1 to TRBJ2-6; D ambiguous. The germline V gene encodes CDR1 DFQATT and CDR2 SNEGSKA (reference sequence). The V and J ends lost 2 bases and 0 bases respectively, with 5 bases between them. The CDR3 consists of 14 residues. CDR3 in DNA: TGCAGTGCTAGACGACTCTCTGGGGCCAACGTCCTGACTTTC. Amino acid sequence: CSARRLSGANVLTF.

Only a few counts were recorded for this clonotype. The genes are TRBV7-8 and TRBJ2-7; D is unclear. Germline V gives CDR1 SGHVS, CDR2 FQNEAQ. The CDR3 has 14 residues. The V end lost 0 bases, the J end lost 3 bases, and 9 bases lay between the germline ends. CDR3 bases: TGTGCCAGCAGCTTAGCTGCTACGAGCTACGAGCAGTACTTC. Translating it yields CASSLAATSYEQYF.

The chain links TRBV10-1 to TRBJ2-5, with 13 bases that match TRBD2. Germline lookup yields CDR1 WNHNN and CDR2 SYGVQD (reference sequence). CDR3 length: 16 residues. With 4 bases clipped from V and 1 base from J, the junction kept 3 bases outside the gene matches. This CDR3 is CASSAGLAGSQETQYF. The CDR3 coding sequence is TGCGCCAGCAGTGCGGGACTAGCGGGATCCCAAGAGACCCAGTACTTC.

The chain employs TRBV12-5 and TRBJ1-1; unclear D gene. Between the trimmed V and J ends, which lost 3 bases and 2 bases, there was a span of 7 bases. The length of the CDR3 is 13 residues. Per germline, CDR1 LGHNT and CDR2 FRNRAP. This chain's CDR3 is CASGFGSNTEAFF. The CDR3 region has the DNA TGTGCTAGTGGTTTTGGGAGTAACACTGAAGCTTTCTTT.

The chain links TRBV7-8 to TRBJ2-3; D is perhaps TRBD2 (5 bases). This CDR3 spans 16 amino acids. Looked up from germline, CDR1 is SGHVS and CDR2 is FQNEAQ. Trimming removed 3 bases at V and 2 bases at J, with 15 bases between. CDR3 region: CASSFKLVGNTDTQYF. The CDR3 nucleotides are TGTGCCAGCAGCTTCAAATTGGTCGGGAACACAGATACGCAGTATTTT.

In this sample, this clonotype turned up a few times. This sequence joins TRBV10-3 and TRBJ2-1; D perhaps matches TRBD2 (6 bases). The CDR3 loop spans 15 amino acids. Germline V gene sequence: CDR1 ENHRY, CDR2 SYGVKD. The V and J ends lost 3 bases and 7 bases respectively, with 16 bases between them. The CDR3 region has the DNA TGTGCCATCAGTGATATAGGGACTGACCGTAATGAGCAGTTCTTC. Translation: CAISDIGTDRNEQFF.

This clonotype was observed a few times. The J gene is TRBJ2-5, the V gene TRBV12-3 or TRBV12-4; D might be TRBD2 (6 bases). Between the trimmed V and J ends, which lost 6 bases and 3 bases, there was a span of 26 bases. The CDR3 covers 18 residues. The chain's CDR3 is CASRAGTRLVVEEETQYF. CDR3 coding DNA: TGTGCCAGCAGGGCGGGAACCAGACTAGTGGTGGAGGAAGAGACCCAGTACTTC.

This clonotype was picked up a small number of times. The V and J genes are TRBV10-3 and TRBJ1-5; D unclear. V dropped 4 bases and J dropped 4 bases, with 5 bases sitting between them. CDR1 ENHRY and CDR2 SYGVKD come from the germline V gene. The CDR3 totals 12 residues. CDR3 region: CAISGENQPQHF. In nucleotides, the CDR3 is TGTGCCATCAGTGGGGAAAATCAGCCCCAGCATTTT.

The rearrangement joins TRBV6-1 to TRBJ2-1; 7 bases align to TRBD2. V was clipped by 6 bases and J by 8 bases; unmatched bases: 13. The CDR3 consists of 15 residues. Germline CDR1 is MNHNS and CDR2 is SASEGT. The CDR3 DNA sequence: TGTGCCAGCAGCCCTTATGGGCGGGAGAGGGATGAGCAGTTCTTC. It yields the protein CASSPYGRERDEQFF.

This clonotype was observed a few times. The chain links TRBV20-1 to TRBJ2-5; 11 positions match TRBD2. The CDR3 contains 14 residues. Germline-derived CDR1 and CDR2 are DFQATT and SNEGSKA (reference sequence). Trimming took 6 bases from V and 2 from J; bases not matched to a gene: 5. The CDR3 bases are TGCAGTGCCGCCGGGACTAGCGGACAAGAGACCCAGTACTTC. Its protein product is CSAAGTSGQETQYF.

The chain couples TRBV20-1 to TRBJ2-7; the match to TRBD2 covers 12 bases. Trimming took 6 bases from V and 2 from J; bases not matched to a gene: 5. This CDR3 region has 14 residues. The germline gives CDR1 DFQATT, CDR2 SNEGSKA (reference sequence). The DNA of the CDR3 is TGCAGTGCATTCGGACTAGCGGGGACCTACGAGCAGTACTTC. Residues: CSAFGLAGTYEQYF.

This clonotype has only a few counts. CDR3 in DNA: TGTGCCACCCTTCGACTGGACACAGATACGCAGTATTTT. Residues: CATLRLDTDTQYF. V usage is TRBV6-2 or TRBV6-3 and J usage is TRBJ2-3, with D uncertain. This CDR3 has 13 residues. Germline CDR1 is MNHEY and CDR2 is SVGEGT. With 10 bases removed from V and 2 bases from J, the gap between germline ends came to 13 bases.

The sample holds a few counts of this clonotype. The chain uses TRBV4-2 and TRBJ2-3; possible D gene TRBD1, 6 bases. This CDR3 has 17 residues. From germline, CDR1 is LGHNA and CDR2 YNFKEQ. The ends were cut back, 4 bases at V and 4 bases at J, with 21 bases in the middle. The CDR3 reads CASSPRHGRGLSDTQYF. Written as DNA, the CDR3 is TGTGCCAGCAGCCCGCGTCATGGCAGGGGCTTGTCAGATACGCAGTATTTT.

In this sample, this clonotype turned up a few times. The chain carries TRBV18 and TRBJ2-1; D is perhaps TRBD1 or TRBD2 (5 bases each). V dropped 2 bases and J dropped 0 bases, with 11 bases sitting between them. The germline V gene encodes CDR1 KGHSH and CDR2 LQKENI. CDR3 size: 16 residues. CDR3 sequence (DNA): TGTGCCAGCTCACCATTCGAGGGGAGCTCCTACAATGAGCAGTTCTTC. Amino acids: CASSPFEGSSYNEQFF.

The chain couples TRBV6-2 or TRBV6-3 to TRBJ2-7; 10 bases map to TRBD2. The CDR3 totals 14 residues. The J segment lost 6 bases and the V segment lost 7 bases, leaving 9 bases of the junction unmatched. From germline, CDR1 is MNHEY and CDR2 SVGEGT. In nucleotides, the CDR3 is TGTGCCAGCACCGGGCTAGCGGGAGTCGCCGAGCAGTACTTC. It translates to CASTGLAGVAEQYF.

The CDR3 region is CASSVGNPNEQFF. CDR3 in DNA: TGTGCCAGCAGCGTAGGTAACCCCAATGAGCAGTTCTTC. The chain carries TRBV9 and TRBJ2-1; D remains ambiguous. The V end was cut by 0 bases, the J end by 6 bases, with 7 bases between. The CDR3 is made up of 13 amino acids. The V gene's germline CDR1 is SGDLS and CDR2 YYNGEE.

Here the CDR3 reads CASTAASGRRGGNEQFF. As DNA, the CDR3 is TGTGCCAGCACGGCGGCTAGCGGGAGGCGGGGGGGCAATGAGCAGTTCTTC. The chain carries TRBV6-1 and TRBJ2-1; TRBD2 agrees at 11 bases. This CDR3 contains 17 residues. The germline CDR1 and CDR2 sequences are MNHNS and SASEGT. V gave up 7 bases and J gave up 6 bases; unmatched junction bases: 14.

The rearrangement links TRBV11-2 to TRBJ2-1; 7 bases align to TRBD2. The junction had 11 bases not matched to a gene; V was cut back by 3 bases and J by 6 bases. The CDR3 totals 16 residues. Germline lookup yields CDR1 SGHAT and CDR2 FQNNGV. The chain's CDR3 is CASSFTFGGRGNEQFF. The CDR3 region has the DNA TGTGCCAGCAGCTTTACTTTCGGCGGGAGAGGCAATGAGCAGTTCTTC. The full variable domain, its missing parts supplied by reference TRBV11-2 and TRBJ2-1, is EAGVAQSPRYKIIEKRQSVAFWCNPISGHATLYWYQQILGQGPKLLIQFQNNGVVDDSQLPKDRFSAERLKGVDSTLKIQPAKLEDSAVYLCASSFTFGGRGNEQFFGPGTRLTVL.

This clonotype appeared many times. V gene TRBV4-3 combines with J gene TRBJ2-7, with TRBD2 identical over 10 bases. CDR3 length: 14 residues. J gave up 4 bases and V 4 bases, and 4 bases lay outside the gene matches. Germline V gene sequence: CDR1 LGHNA, CDR2 YSLEER. CDR3 coding DNA: TGCGCCAGCAGCCGAGGACTAGCGGATTACGAGCAGTACTTC. Translation gives CASSRGLADYEQYF.

The rearrangement uses TRBV7-2 and TRBJ2-7, with TRBD2 matching over 10 bases. With V trimmed by 3 bases and J by 5 bases, 4 bases remained unmatched. Germline V gene lookup returns CDR1 SGHTA and CDR2 FQGNSA. The CDR3 runs 14 residues. The chain's CDR3 is CASSFQTSGDEQYF. CDR3 DNA: TGTGCCAGCAGCTTCCAAACTAGCGGGGACGAGCAGTACTTC. Variable domain in full (rest from reference TRBV7-2 and TRBJ2-7): GAGVSQSPSNKVTEKGKDVELRCDPISGHTALYWYRQSLGQGLEFLIYFQGNSAPDKSGLPSDRFSAERTGGSVSTLTIQRTQQEDSAVYLCASSFQTSGDEQYFGPGTRLTVT.

This clonotype came up a few times. The V and J genes are TRBV6-2 or TRBV6-3 and TRBJ2-7, with D perhaps given as TRBD1 or TRBD2 (5 bases each). The V and J ends lost 0 bases and 6 bases respectively, with 15 bases between them. This CDR3 comprises 15 residues. From germline, CDR1 is MNHEY and CDR2 SVGEGT. The CDR3 bases are TGTGCCAGCAGTTACTCGGACCTAGGGGCGGGCGAGCAGTACTTC. Translation: CASSYSDLGAGEQYF.

The chain joins TRBV12-3 or TRBV12-4 to TRBJ2-1; the match to TRBD1 covers 9 bases. Losses at the gene ends were 1 base for V and 9 bases for J; bases not matched to a gene: 10. This CDR3 is 16 amino acids long. The DNA of the CDR3 is TGTGCCAGCAGTTTAGGTGTGACAGGGGGTATTGTTGAGCAGTTCTTC. Amino acid sequence: CASSLGVTGGIVEQFF.

This clonotype was recorded a few times. This sequence joins TRBV6-1 and TRBJ1-5; D unresolved. V lost 8 bases to trimming and J lost 0 bases, with 8 bases between them. Germline assignment: CDR1 MNHNS and CDR2 SASEGT. The CDR3 runs 13 residues. CDR3 sequence reads: CASALFSNQPQHF. In DNA, the CDR3 is TGTGCCAGCGCTCTTTTTAGCAATCAGCCCCAGCATTTT.